This T cell receptor (beta chain) was sequenced during a study of blood T cell repertoires in COVID-19. About the study: The origin of the acute and convalescent COVID-19 samples was the United States, Italy and Spain. PBMCs, B-cell-depleted T cells, or T cells provided the cDNA or gDNA that made up the material.

This CDR3 spans 13 amino acids. Germline V lookup: CDR1 KGHSH, CDR2 LQKENI. V trimming: 6 bases; J trimming: 0 bases; junction bases outside the gene matches: 0. As handled by the study authors: Counts of nucleated cells, estimated from reference gene primer amplification, were obtained. Method: immunoSEQ multiplex PCR; TCRdb's copy keeps in-frame clones and lacks some. V and J calls plus clone size are reproduced from that table; the DNA served to infer D and trimming. The table lists some 140,000 clones, roughly 80% of them singletons. This clonotype was sampled from a woman aged 80 or over with acute or convalescent COVID-19. The material sequenced was peripheral blood. V and J are TRBV18 and TRBJ1-1, with 8 nucleotides matching TRBD1. CDR3 protein: CASSGQVNTEAFF. The CDR3, as DNA: TGTGCCAGCTCGGGACAGGTGAACACTGAAGCTTTCTTT.